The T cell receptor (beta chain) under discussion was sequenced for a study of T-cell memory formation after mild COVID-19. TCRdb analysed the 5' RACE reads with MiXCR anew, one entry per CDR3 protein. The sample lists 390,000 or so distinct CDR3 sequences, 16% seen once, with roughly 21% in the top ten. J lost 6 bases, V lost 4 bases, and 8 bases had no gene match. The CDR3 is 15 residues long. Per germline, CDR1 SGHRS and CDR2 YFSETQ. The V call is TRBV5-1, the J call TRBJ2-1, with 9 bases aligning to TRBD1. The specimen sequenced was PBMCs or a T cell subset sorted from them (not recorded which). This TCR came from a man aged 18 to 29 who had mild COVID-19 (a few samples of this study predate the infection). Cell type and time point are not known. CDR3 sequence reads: CASSLQRTGVNEQFF. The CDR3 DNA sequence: TGCGCCAGCAGCCTTCAAAGGACAGGGGTCAATGAGCAGTTCTTC.